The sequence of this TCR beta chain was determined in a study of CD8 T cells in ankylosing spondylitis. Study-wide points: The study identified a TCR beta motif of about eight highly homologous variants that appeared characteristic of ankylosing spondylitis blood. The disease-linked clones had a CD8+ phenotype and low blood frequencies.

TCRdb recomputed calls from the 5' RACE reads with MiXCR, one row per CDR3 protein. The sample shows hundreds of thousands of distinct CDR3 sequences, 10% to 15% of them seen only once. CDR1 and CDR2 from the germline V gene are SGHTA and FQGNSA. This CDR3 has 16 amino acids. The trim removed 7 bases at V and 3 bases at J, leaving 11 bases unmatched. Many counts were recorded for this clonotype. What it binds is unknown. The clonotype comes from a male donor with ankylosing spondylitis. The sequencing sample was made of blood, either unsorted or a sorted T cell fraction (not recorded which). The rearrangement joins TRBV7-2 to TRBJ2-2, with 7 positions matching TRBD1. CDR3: CASTLVGTVYTGELFF. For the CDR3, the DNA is TGTGCCAGCACCTTGGTAGGGACAGTCTACACCGGGGAGCTGTTTTTT. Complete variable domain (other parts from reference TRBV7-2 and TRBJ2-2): GAGVSQSPSNKVTEKGKDVELRCDPISGHTALYWYRQSLGQGLEFLIYFQGNSAPDKSGLPSDRFSAERTGGSVSTLTIQRTQQEDSAVYLCASTLVGTVYTGELFFGEGSRLTVL.